A selection of T cell receptor beta chains follows, all from one sample in a study of shared clonotypes between healthy human individuals. Only in-frame clones appear in the TCRdb table, and some are missing; sequencing was by immunoSEQ multiplex PCR. The sample lists about 2.4 million clones, roughly 92% seen once, with around 0.14% in the top ten. The sequenced sample was naive CD4+ T cells sorted from blood. The receptors were gathered from a man between 18 and 35 years old in good health. Both conserved end residues are part of each CDR3. D genes are given only for firm matches. Expanded clones get a size class; other rows say once, few or many, or leave the size out.

clone size	D gene	V gene	J gene	CDR3 length	CDR3 DNA	CDR3 protein
.	.	TRBV2	TRBJ1-2	16	TGTGCCAGCAGTGAAGCGCGGGGACTTCTTAACTATGGCTACACCTTC	CASSEARGLLNYGYTF
.	.	TRBV5-6	TRBJ2-7	13	TGTGCCAGCAGCTTGACAGGAAGCTACGAGCAGTACTTC	CASSLTGSYEQYF
.	.	TRBV27	TRBJ2-3	15	TGTGCCAGCAGTCCTATCGGGACAGCGGGAGATACGCAGTATTTT	CASSPIGTAGDTQYF
.	TRBD2	TRBV7-9	TRBJ2-5	14	TGTGCCAGCAGCTTAGTGGCTAGCGGGCTGGCCCAGTACTTC	CASSLVASGLAQYF
.	.	TRBV9	TRBJ1-6	15	TGTGCCAGCAGCCCGGGGATTTCCTATAATTCACCCCTCCACTTT	CASSPGISYNSPLHF
few	.	TRBV19	TRBJ1-6	14	TGTGCCAGTAGTATGTTCTCTTCTAATTCACCCCTCCACTTT	CASSMFSSNSPLHF
.	.	TRBV21-1	TRBJ2-3	14	TGTGCCAGCAGCAACGTACTAGCAACAGATACGCAGTATTTT	CASSNVLATDTQYF
.	.	TRBV11-3	TRBJ2-1	15	TGTGCCAGCAGCACGACTGCGGGGAATTACAATGAGCAGTTCTTC	CASSTTAGNYNEQFF
.	TRBD2	TRBV15	TRBJ2-1	18	TGTGCCACCAGCAGAGGGGCTGGACTAGCGGGAAATTACAATGAGCAGTTCTTC	CATSRGAGLAGNYNEQFF
.	.	TRBV5-1	TRBJ2-3	13	TGCGCCAGCAGCGTAAAGGGCACAGATACGCAGTATTTT	CASSVKGTDTQYF
once	.	TRBV30	TRBJ1-1	13	TGTGCCTGGGGGCTAATCGTAAACACTGAAGCTTTCTTT	CAWGLIVNTEAFF
.	TRBD1	TRBV11-2	TRBJ2-5	16	TGTGCCAGCAGCTTAGGGGTGGGACAGGGGGCCGGGACCCAGTACTTC	CASSLGVGQGAGTQYF
.	TRBD1	TRBV11-2	TRBJ2-2	15	TGTGCCAGCAGTTACGACAGGGGAGGCACCGGGGAGCTGTTTTTT	CASSYDRGGTGELFF
.	.	TRBV5-6	TRBJ2-6	16	TGTGCCAGCAGCTTGGGGCAGGGAACGTGGGCCAACGTCCTGACTTTC	CASSLGQGTWANVLTF
.	.	TRBV28	TRBJ1-4	15	TGTGCCAGCAGTTTGACACAGGGTTTGAATGAAAAACTGTTTTTT	CASSLTQGLNEKLFF
.	.	TRBV19	TRBJ2-4	15	TGTGCCAGTAGTATGGTGGGTCTAGCCAAAAACATTCAGTACTTC	CASSMVGLAKNIQYF
.	.	TRBV28	TRBJ1-2	13	TGTGCCAGCAGTTTATTACAGGACCACGGCTACACCTTC	CASSLLQDHGYTF
few	.	TRBV12-5	TRBJ1-2	14	TGTGCTAGTGGTTTGGTGGTCAGGGGAGAGGGCTACACCTTC	CASGLVVRGEGYTF
.	.	TRBV5-6	TRBJ2-5	16	TGTGCCAGCAGCTCACCCGGACTCGGGAACGGGGAGACCCAGTACTTC	CASSSPGLGNGETQYF
.	.	TRBV6-1	TRBJ1-3	15	TGTGCCAGCAGTGGCCGACAGGACTCTGGAAACACCATATATTTT	CASSGRQDSGNTIYF
.	TRBD1	TRBV2	TRBJ2-5	13	TGTGCCAGCAGTGGACAGGGGGGAGAGACCCAGTACTTC	CASSGQGGETQYF
.	TRBD1	TRBV10-3	TRBJ1-1	14	TGTGCCATCAGACTGACAGGGGGCCCCACTGAAGCTTTCTTT	CAIRLTGGPTEAFF
.	.	TRBV4-1	TRBJ2-3	16	TGCGCCAGCAGCCAAGCATTAGGGGAAGTCGCAGATACGCAGTATTTT	CASSQALGEVADTQYF
.	TRBD2	TRBV9	TRBJ2-2	15	TGTGCCAGCAGCGTAGCTAGCGGTTACACCGGGGAGCTGTTTTTT	CASSVASGYTGELFF
.	.	TRBV5-1	TRBJ1-1	15	TGCGCCAGCAGCTTGGGACAGGTGTTAAGCACTGAAGCTTTCTTT	CASSLGQVLSTEAFF
.	TRBD2	TRBV5-1	TRBJ2-2	16	TGCGCCAGCAGCGAGGTAGCGGGGGGAAACACCGGGGAGCTGTTTTTT	CASSEVAGGNTGELFF
.	.	TRBV4-3	TRBJ1-6	16	TGCGCCAGCAGCCAAGTAGGGGAGGGTTGGAATTCACCCCTCCACTTT	CASSQVGEGWNSPLHF
few	.	TRBV30	TRBJ1-1	11	TGTGCCTGGAGTAAAGGGATTGAAGCTTTCTTT	CAWSKGIEAFF
.	.	TRBV6-6	TRBJ1-5	13	TGTGCCAGCAGCAATTCAGGCTATCAGCCCCAGCATTTT	CASSNSGYQPQHF
.	.	TRBV7-6	TRBJ1-1	17	TGTGCCAGCAGCTTAGAAGGGGCAGGGCTTGGGACCACTGAAGCTTTCTTT	CASSLEGAGLGTTEAFF
.	.	TRBV5-4	TRBJ2-2	15	TGTGCCAGCAGCTTGGAACAATCGAACACCGGGGAGCTGTTTTTT	CASSLEQSNTGELFF
.	.	TRBV6-1	TRBJ2-7	11	TGTGCCACCACAGGTACCTACGAGCAGTACTTC	CATTGTYEQYF
.	.	TRBV7-9	TRBJ2-6	18	TGTGCCAGCAGCCCGTTGGGCGCGGGAAGGACTGGGGCCAACGTCCTGACTTTC	CASSPLGAGRTGANVLTF
.	.	TRBV2	TRBJ2-2	14	TGTGCTGGTTCTGGCGCAGGGAGAACCGGGGAGCTGTTTTTT	CAGSGAGRTGELFF
.	TRBD1	TRBV30	TRBJ2-7	13	TGTGCCTGGGACAGGGGGGGCTCCTACGAGCAGTACTTC	CAWDRGGSYEQYF
.	TRBD1	TRBV11-2	TRBJ1-4	17	TGTGCCAGCAGCTTAGGGGGACAGGGGGCAAGTAATGAAAAACTGTTTTTT	CASSLGGQGASNEKLFF
.	.	TRBV9	TRBJ1-2	17	TGTGCCAGCAGCGTAGCCAATGTCCCTTGGGGAGGGTATGGCTACACCTTC	CASSVANVPWGGYGYTF